These 16 T cell receptor beta chains were sequenced from one sample in a study of T cell responses to AZD1222 COVID-19 vaccine (dated by TCRdb to 2020 to 2023). What this sample's time point label stands for: about 28 days (+/-7) after the second vaccine dose. Library method: the immunoSEQ multiplex PCR assay. TCRdb holds this immuneACCESS table with in-frame rearrangements only. Some clones are missing; in checked studies, unresolved V genes explain under half, and the rest has no known cause. The table for this sample lists approximately 130,000 clones; around 80% of them were counted only once. The top ten clonotypes cover over 25% of the sample. The specimen was peripheral blood, collected 28 days after the second AZD1222 dose. These receptors came from an adult who received the AZD1222 COVID-19 vaccine.

The chain combines TRBV6-5 with TRBJ2-1, with 13 bases aligning to TRBD2. V gave up 6 bases and J gave up 7 bases; unmatched junction bases: 6. Germline CDR1 is MNHEY and CDR2 is SVGAGI. CDR3 length equals 15 residues. CDR3 coding DNA: TGTGCCAGCAGCTTTGAGACTAGCGGGGGGAATGAGCAGTTCTTC. Its protein product is CASSFETSGGNEQFF.

The chain combines TRBV2 with TRBJ1-2, with TRBD1 matching over 7 bases. The CDR3 consists of 14 residues. V was clipped by 5 bases and J by 8 bases; unmatched bases: 11. CDR1 SNHLY and CDR2 FYNNEI come from the germline V gene. The CDR3 is CASSRQGGSEGYTF. CDR3 nucleotide sequence: TGTGCCAGCAGTAGACAGGGCGGTTCGGAAGGCTACACCTTC.

The chain carries TRBV6-1 and TRBJ1-4; 9 bases agree with TRBD1. Per germline, CDR1 MNHNS and CDR2 SASEGT. The junction had 7 bases not matched to a gene; V was cut back by 6 bases and J by 8 bases. CDR3 length equals 14 residues. CDR3 sequence (DNA): TGTGCCAGCAGCCGTCCCGGGACAGGGGAAAAACTGTTTTTT. The encoded protein is CASSRPGTGEKLFF.

The chain recombines TRBV2 with TRBJ1-2, with D tentatively TRBD1 (5 bases). The CDR3 runs to 16 residues. Trimming left V 6 bases short and J 1 base short, with 18 bases between. Per the germline V gene, CDR1 is SNHLY and CDR2 is FYNNEI. The CDR3 DNA is TGTGCCAGCAGCGCAGTCGCGGCAGGGTTTAACTATGGCTACACCTTC. Translating gives CASSAVAAGFNYGYTF.

The chain links TRBV13 to TRBJ1-6; D may be TRBD1 (5 bases). Germline V gene data show CDR1 as PRHDT and CDR2 as FYEKMQ (reference sequence). V lost 3 bases to trimming and J lost 8 bases, with 11 bases between them. The CDR3 has 14 amino acids. CDR3 coding DNA: TGTGCCAGCAGCTTTGTCCTAGGGGATTCACCCCTCCACTTT. Translated: CASSFVLGDSPLHF.

This clone was seen only a few times. The chain links TRBV6-5 to TRBJ1-1; no firm D call. With 2 bases removed from V and 3 bases from J, the gap between germline ends came to 16 bases. Germline assignment: CDR1 MNHEY and CDR2 SVGAGI. There are 16 residues in the CDR3. The CDR3: CASSYTTMDMDTEAFF. In DNA form, the CDR3 reads TGTGCCAGCAGTTACACTACCATGGATATGGACACTGAAGCTTTCTTT.

This chain links TRBV13 with TRBJ1-2; 9 bases match TRBD1. Germline values: CDR1 PRHDT, CDR2 FYEKMQ (reference sequence). This CDR3 is 14 amino acids long. With V trimmed by 4 bases and J by 4 bases, 4 bases remained unmatched. The CDR3 coding sequence is TGTGCCAGCAGCTCCACAGGGGGCGCCTATGGCTACACCTTC. Its protein is CASSSTGGAYGYTF.

This chain uses TRBV30 with TRBJ1-4, with D unclear. Trimming removed 0 bases at V and 7 bases at J, with 18 bases between. The CDR3 sequence is 16 residues long. The germline V gene encodes CDR1 GTSNPN and CDR2 SVGIG (reference sequence). CDR3 nucleotide sequence: TGTGCCTGGAGTGTACTCGGAGGTACTACAGCTGAAAAACTGTTTTTT. It yields the protein CAWSVLGGTTAEKLFF.

Concerning this clone: Other DNA sequences within the sample encode an identical CDR3. V is TRBV11-2 and J is TRBJ1-4; TRBD1 agrees at 9 bases. J lost 4 bases, V lost 3 bases, and 3 bases had no gene match. Germline V gives CDR1 SGHAT, CDR2 FQNNGV. There are 15 residues in the CDR3. The CDR3 is CASSLGDRDNEKLFF. The CDR3 DNA reads TGTGCCAGCAGCTTGGGGGACAGGGATAATGAAAAACTGTTTTTT.

This clone was counted only a few times. The chain employs TRBV29-1 and TRBJ2-5, with D possibly TRBD2 on 6 matching bases. The CDR3 sequence is 14 residues long. Trimming removed 7 bases at V and 0 bases at J, with 15 bases between. Germline V gene sequence: CDR1 SQVTM, CDR2 ANQGSEA. The CDR3 DNA follows: TGCAGCGCGTGGGGTGCGGGAAACCAAGAGACCCAGTACTTC. Translated: CSAWGAGNQETQYF.

The chain uses TRBV9 and TRBJ2-7, with a weak D call TRBD1 (5 bases). Germline V gene sequence: CDR1 SGDLS, CDR2 YYNGEE. V was pared by 3 bases and J by 3 bases, with 16 bases between. The CDR3 covers 15 residues. The CDR3 loop is CASSATASGYYEQYF. The CDR3, as DNA: TGTGCCAGCAGCGCGACAGCATCTGGATACTACGAGCAGTACTTC. Variable domain in full (rest from reference TRBV9 and TRBJ2-7): DSGVTQTPKHLITATGQRVTLRCSPRSGDLSVYWYQQSLDQGLQFLIQYYNGEERAKGNILERFSAQQFPDLHSELNLSSLELGDSALYFCASSATASGYYEQYFGPGTRLTVT.

This chain uses TRBV7-2 with TRBJ1-1, with unresolved D. Trimming removed 2 bases from V and 1 base from J, with 11 bases in between. The CDR3 is 15 amino acids. Germline V gives CDR1 SGHTA, CDR2 FQGNSA. Here the CDR3 reads CASSLIRVGNTEAFF. CDR3 in DNA: TGTGCCAGCAGCTTAATACGGGTGGGGAACACTGAAGCTTTCTTT.

This chain links TRBV2 with TRBJ1-1, with D maybe TRBD1 (6 bases). The CDR3 length is 12 residues. V dropped 11 bases and J dropped 8 bases, with 18 bases sitting between them. Per germline, CDR1 SNHLY and CDR2 FYNNEI. The CDR3 coding sequence is TGTGCCGGATCAGGGACATTACAGGAAGCTTTCTTT. Translating it yields CAGSGTLQEAFF.

The rearrangement links TRBV18 to TRBJ2-7; D gene unclear. Germline V gene lookup returns CDR1 KGHSH and CDR2 LQKENI. There are 16 residues in the CDR3. V lost 0 bases to trimming and J lost 0 bases, with 12 bases between them. CDR3 DNA: TGTGCCAGCTCACCACCGGACCGGGCCACCTCCTACGAGCAGTACTTC. Amino acids: CASSPPDRATSYEQYF.

This chain links TRBV6-5 with TRBJ1-4; TRBD1 matches at 7 bases. The V gene end was trimmed by 1 base and the J gene end by 10 bases; junction bases not matched to a gene: 12. The CDR3 is 16 residues long. The germline CDR1 and CDR2 sequences are MNHEY and SVGAGI. The CDR3 DNA is TGTGCCAGCAGTTACTATTCCGGGACAGCCCCACTAAAACTGTTTTTT. Protein product: CASSYYSGTAPLKLFF.

The chain has TRBV2 and TRBJ2-7; 7 bases line up with TRBD1. The germline V gene has CDR1 SNHLY and CDR2 FYNNEI. The CDR3 has 12 residues. Germline trimming cut 6 bases from V and 3 bases from J; bases unmatched to any gene: 2. CDR3 nucleotide sequence: TGTGCCAGCAGAGGACAGGACTACGAGCAGTACTTC. Residues: CASRGQDYEQYF.